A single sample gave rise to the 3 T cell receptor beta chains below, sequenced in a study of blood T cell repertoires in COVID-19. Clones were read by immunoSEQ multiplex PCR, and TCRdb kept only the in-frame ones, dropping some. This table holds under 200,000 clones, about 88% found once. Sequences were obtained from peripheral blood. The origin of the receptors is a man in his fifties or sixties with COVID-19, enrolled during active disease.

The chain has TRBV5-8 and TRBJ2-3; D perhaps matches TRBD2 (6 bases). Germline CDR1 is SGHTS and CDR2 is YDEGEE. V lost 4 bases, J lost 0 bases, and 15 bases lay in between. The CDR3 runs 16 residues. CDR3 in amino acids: CASSPWEAVSTDTQYF. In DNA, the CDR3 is TGTGCCAGCAGCCCCTGGGAGGCGGTCAGCACAGATACGCAGTATTTT.

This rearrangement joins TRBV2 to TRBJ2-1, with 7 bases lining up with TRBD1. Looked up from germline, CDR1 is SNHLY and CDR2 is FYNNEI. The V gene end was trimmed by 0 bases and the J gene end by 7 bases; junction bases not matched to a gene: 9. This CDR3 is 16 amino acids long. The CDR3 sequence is CASSEAGGKFLNEQFF. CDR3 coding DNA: TGTGCCAGCAGTGAAGCAGGGGGCAAATTCCTGAATGAGCAGTTCTTC.

This chain's CDR3 is CASSPGVEATEAFF. The CDR3 DNA is TGTGCCAGCTCACCAGGGGTGGAGGCCACTGAAGCTTTCTTT. V usage is TRBV18 and J usage is TRBJ1-1; D call uncertain. V shed 2 bases and J shed 4 bases, with 11 bases lying between them. CDR1 KGHSH and CDR2 LQKENI come from the germline V gene. The CDR3 extends over 14 amino acids.